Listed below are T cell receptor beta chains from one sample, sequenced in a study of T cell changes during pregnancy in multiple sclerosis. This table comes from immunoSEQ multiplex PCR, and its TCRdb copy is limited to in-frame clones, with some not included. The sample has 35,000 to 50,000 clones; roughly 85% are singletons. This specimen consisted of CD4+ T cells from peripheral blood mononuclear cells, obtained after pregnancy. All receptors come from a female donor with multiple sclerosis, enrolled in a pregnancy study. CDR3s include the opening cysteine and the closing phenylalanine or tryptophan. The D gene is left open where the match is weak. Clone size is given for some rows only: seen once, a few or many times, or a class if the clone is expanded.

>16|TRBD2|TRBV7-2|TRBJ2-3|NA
CASSFASGGRTDTQYF
TGTGCCAGCAGCTTCGCTAGCGGGGGCCGCACAGATACGCAGTATTTT
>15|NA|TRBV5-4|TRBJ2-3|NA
CASIDNSKSSDTQYF
TGTGCCAGCATCGATAATAGTAAAAGTTCAGATACGCAGTATTTT
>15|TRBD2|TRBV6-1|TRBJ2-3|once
CASSETSGGADTQYF
TGTGCCAGCAGTGAAACTAGCGGGGGCGCAGATACGCAGTATTTT
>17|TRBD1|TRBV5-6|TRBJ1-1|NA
CASSYSRGQGENTEAFF
TGTGCCAGCAGCTATTCTAGAGGGCAGGGGGAGAACACTGAAGCTTTCTTT
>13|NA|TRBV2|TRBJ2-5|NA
CASSDSGKETQYF
TGTGCCAGCAGTGACAGTGGTAAAGAGACCCAGTACTTC
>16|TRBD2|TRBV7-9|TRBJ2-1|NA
CASSLSLAGSYNEQFF
TGTGCCAGCAGCTTATCGCTAGCGGGTTCCTACAATGAGCAGTTCTTC
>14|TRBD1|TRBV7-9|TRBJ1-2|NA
CASSLSRDRAGYTF
TGTGCCAGCAGCCTAAGCCGGGACAGGGCTGGCTACACCTTC
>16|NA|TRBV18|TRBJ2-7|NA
CASSPGARTLYGEQYF
TGTGCCAGCTCACCAGGGGCACGGACCCTCTACGGGGAGCAGTACTTC
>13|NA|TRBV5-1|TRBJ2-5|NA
CASSLGQQETQYF
TGCGCCAGCAGCTTGGGGCAGCAAGAGACCCAGTACTTC
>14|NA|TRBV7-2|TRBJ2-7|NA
CASSRDSYSYEQYF
TGTGCCAGCAGCCGCGACAGTTACTCCTACGAGCAGTACTTC
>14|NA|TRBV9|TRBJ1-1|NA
CASSVDPKNTEAFF
TGTGCCAGCAGCGTAGATCCCAAGAACACTGAAGCTTTCTTT
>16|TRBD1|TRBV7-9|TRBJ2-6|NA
CASSPRGPGGANVLTF
TGTGCCAGCAGCCCCAGGGGGCCTGGAGGGGCCAACGTCCTGACTTTC
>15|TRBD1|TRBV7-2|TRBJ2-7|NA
CASSLFGTASYEQYF
TGTGCCAGCAGCTTATTTGGGACAGCCTCCTACGAGCAGTACTTC
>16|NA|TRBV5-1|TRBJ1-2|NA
CASSLGAGASNYGYTF
TGCGCCAGCAGCTTGGGGGCGGGCGCATCTAACTATGGCTACACCTTC